Listed here are 2 T cell receptor beta chains from one sample, sequenced in a study of a mutant IDH1 vaccine in newly diagnosed glioma. These receptors' targets are unknown. Time point here: week 5, during vaccination. Every single dose of the vaccine, 300 ug of mutant IDH1 20-mer peptide, came with topical imiquimod. Assay used: immunoSEQ multiplex PCR; TCRdb lists only in-frame clones, some missing. The table has 30,000 to 35,000 clones, 45% to 70% seen once; the top ten hold more than 9.5%. This sample comprised PBMCs, obtained from a glioma patient whose treatment included an IDH1 peptide vaccine. The receptors here all came from a young woman with glioma.

The chain combines TRBV6-6 with TRBJ2-1, with 9 bases lining up with TRBD2. Looked up from germline, CDR1 is MNHNY and CDR2 is SVGAGI (reference sequence). The trim removed 8 bases at V and 9 bases at J, leaving 11 bases unmatched. This CDR3 is 14 amino acids long. CDR3 in DNA: TGTGCCAGCGTTCCGGGACTAGCATCAGTTGAGCAGTTCTTC. This sequence encodes CASVPGLASVEQFF.

J is TRBJ2-1 and V is TRBV4-2; 10 bases line up with TRBD2. Germline V lookup: CDR1 LGHNA, CDR2 YNFKEQ. Germline trimming cut 3 bases from V and 6 bases from J; bases unmatched to any gene: 8. The CDR3 has 16 residues. In DNA, the CDR3 is TGTGCCAGCAGCCATCTTAGCGGGGGGCTAGGCAATGAGCAGTTCTTC. It translates to CASSHLSGGLGNEQFF.